This TCR beta chain was observed in a study of beta chain features in type 1 diabetes. On the study more broadly: Examination spanned about 110 million sorted cells from all samples.

General study findings and limits: Type 1 diabetes patients showed a moderate but significant shortening of TCRB CDR3s in all four CD4+ subsets.

The sequenced template was cDNA made from the entire isolated RNA. Profiling relied on immunoSEQ multiplex PCR, and the TCRdb table lists in-frame clones only, not all of them. Of 250,000 to 300,000 clones listed, approximately 24% were seen once; the top ten hold approximately 0.011%. The CDR3 has 15 residues. Germline-derived CDR1 and CDR2 are SGHAT and FQNNGV. After removal of 3 bases from V and 2 bases from J, the junction contained 6 bases not matched to a gene. A word on this clone: The target antigen is unknown.

The rearrangement uses TRBV11-2 and TRBJ2-7; 8 bases match TRBD1. The sequenced sample was naive CD4+ T cells from blood. The clonotype comes from a woman under 40 with type 1 diabetes. The CDR3 DNA follows: TGTGCCAGCAGCTTCTCAGGGGGCCAAACCTACGAGCAGTACTTC. This sequence encodes CASSFSGGQTYEQYF.